This is a list of T cell receptor beta chains from one sample in a study of shared clonotypes between healthy human individuals. Sequenced by immunoSEQ multiplex PCR; TCRdb stores in-frame clones only, minus some. Here the sample spans about 2.4 million clones, roughly nine tenths being singletons. The sample was naive CD4+ T cells sorted from blood. These receptors all come from a young man in good health. The CDR3 runs from the conserved cysteine through the conserved F or W. A D gene is named only where the DNA matches it firmly.

-,TRBV10-1,TRBJ1-1,13,CASSAWLGLEAFF,TGCGCCAGCAGTGCGTGGCTCGGGCTTGAAGCTTTCTTT
-,TRBV7-9,TRBJ1-2,16,CASSFPLLGPYYGYTF,TGTGCCAGCAGCTTCCCTCTGCTCGGTCCTTACTATGGCTACACCTTC
-,TRBV5-1,TRBJ2-1,14,CASSFGGEWNEQFF,TGCGCCAGCAGCTTTGGGGGAGAATGGAATGAGCAGTTCTTC
-,TRBV6-5,TRBJ1-1,15,CASSYSPTGLGEAFF,TGTGCCAGCAGTTACTCGCCCACAGGGCTGGGTGAAGCTTTCTTT
-,TRBV6-1,TRBJ1-4,13,CASRTWANEKLFF,TGTGCCAGCAGGACGTGGGCTAATGAAAAACTGTTTTTT
-,TRBV19,TRBJ1-5,17,CASSIGGGFSGNQPQHF,TGTGCCAGTAGTATTGGTGGGGGGTTTAGTGGGAATCAGCCCCAGCATTTT
-,TRBV7-2,TRBJ1-5,12,CASSLEFLPQHF,TGTGCCAGCAGCTTAGAGTTCCTTCCCCAGCATTTT
-,TRBV19,TRBJ2-5,15,CASSIRPGAEETQYF,TGTGCCAGTAGTATTCGACCCGGGGCCGAAGAGACCCAGTACTTC
-,TRBV6-5,TRBJ1-1,14,CASSSRAWNTEAFF,TGTGCCAGCAGCTCAAGGGCGTGGAACACTGAAGCTTTCTTT
-,TRBV4-1,TRBJ2-4,14,CASSRRETKNIQYF,TGCGCCAGCAGCCGGAGGGAGACCAAAAACATTCAGTACTTC